This section outlines one T cell receptor (beta chain) sequence together with its context. Its antigen is currently not known. No much larger clone exists at a distance of one base, and base qualities are not known. Using the deep immunoSEQ assay, TCR CDR3 regions were amplified from genomic DNA by multiplex PCR. For each cell subset, the extracted genomic DNA was distributed evenly across all wells of several immunoSEQ 96-well plates, and each plate served as one replicate. For sorted subsets, each replicate PCR was loaded with about 200 ng genomic DNA, equivalent to some 27,000 T cell genomes. Purified libraries were quantified with a Qubit 3.0 fluorometer, sized on a Bioanalyzer 2100, and re-quantified with the KAPA Library Quantification kit. A separate single-read 150-cycle Illumina NextSeq 550 flow cell was used to sequence each immunoSEQ 96-well plate. Per the source publication's procedure: Because the immunoSEQ output held only junctional sequences and lacked quality scores, the filtering could not match the filtering applied to full-length reads. Sequences were annotated with PyIR, a Python wrapper for IgBLAST v1.9, and V/J genes and CDR3 were assigned using IMGT germline references. Reads were removed for weak V/J assignments (E-value above 1e-6), missing CDR3, stop codons, out-of-frame junctions, or ambiguous translated residues. V3J clonotypes were defined as sequences sharing the same inferred V gene, J gene, and CDR3 amino acid sequence. Percentage overlap between repertoires was calculated by dividing the number of shared unique clonotypes by the size of the smaller repertoire. Richness of each repertoire was evaluated using RTK rarefaction, the Chao1 estimator, and Recon v2.1 estimates of unobserved clonotypes. Generation probabilities were computed with OLGA for all TCRbeta clonotypes obtained by the gDNA method from a few donors. Here the immuneACCESS table is served through TCRdb, limited to in-frame sequences with V and J called. Missing clones are a known gap in these copies; in checked studies unresolved V genes cover under half, and the rest lacks a known reason. V, J and clone size derive from that table, while D and trimming were established from the DNA sequence. This sample holds millions of clones; roughly 95% were observed only once. Jointly, the top ten make up more than 0.95% of the sample.

This sample was included in a study of shared clonotypes between healthy human individuals (dated by TCRdb to 2020 to 2022). Regarding the study in general: Three men and a couple of women, aged 18 to 49 years, made up the cohort. For each donor, three plates each were used for CD4 naive and CD4 memory, two plates were used for CD8 naive, and one plate was used for CD8 memory. Between about 0.94 and 8.9 billion PBMCs per donor were obtained by leukapheresis. Blood TCR repertoires of 5 or 6 healthy adults were deeply sequenced to estimate repertoire size and the extent of clonotype sharing between individuals. To increase sequencing depth and limit assay-specific biases, different laboratories used diverse techniques to prepare libraries and sequence TCR repertoires.

Broader findings and caveats from the paper: When several donors were compared, the shared fraction of clonotypes was 5% to 6.5% for naive CD4, around 3.5% for naive CD8, 2% to 2.5% for memory CD4, and roughly 0.43% for memory CD8. The small number of donors limited the genetic and exposure-history diversity represented. Higher generation probabilities were observed for clonotypes shared by all four sorted-subset donors than for non-shared clonotypes. Naive subsets generally had larger estimated clonotype richness than memory subsets did. Sampling was limited to blood, and TCR repertoires in tissue likely differ from TCR repertoires in blood. Pairwise subsampling indicated that sequencing depth was expected to affect the degree of clonotype sharing among donors. Rarefaction of sorted-subset datasets indicated incomplete sequencing despite the large sequencing depth.

CDR1 and CDR2, per the germline V gene, are MNHEY and SVGAGI. CDR3 length: 13 amino acids, cysteine to phenylalanine. Only CDR3 DNA remains: 39 bases, in frame from the first base. The germline ends are 12 bases apart after V is trimmed by 8 bases and J by 2 bases. CD8 naive samples consisted of CD45RO-negative cells that were positively selected for CCR7, yielding a CD45RA+CCR7+ population without TemRA cells. Healthy HIV-negative adults with no recently reported acute infections or vaccinations were included as donors. Every donor was a Caucasian adult residing in Nashville, Tennessee, USA. After blood collection by leukapheresis, PBMCs were isolated using Ficoll-Histopaque density gradient centrifugation and then cryopreserved in the vapor phase of liquid nitrogen. Purity and quantity of every magnetically sorted T cell population were checked by analytical flow cytometry. Genomic DNA was isolated from each sorted fraction and quantified by UV absorbance on a Nanodrop 2000c.

The sequence links TRBV6-5 to TRBJ1-2; a tentative D call is TRBD1 (5 bases match). This sequence was found in a young man in good health. Sequencing was carried out using naive CD8+ T cells sorted from blood. The sample's cell subset or site, from its label and the paper: CD45RA+CCR7+. This receptor has the CDR3 CASGAQGNYGYTF. In nucleotide form, the sequence is TGTGCCAGCGGAGCGCAGGGAAACTATGGCTACACCTTC.